This paragraph reports one T cell receptor beta chain. Its antigen remains unidentified. This sample is part of a study of OX40 agonist ivuxolimab in advanced cancers. Study-wide context: Ivuxolimab, which patients received intravenously every 2 weeks, was dosed at 0.01 to 10 mg/kg.

Germline CDR1 reads MGHDK; CDR2 reads SYGVNS. Trimming cost V 3 bases and J 7 bases, with 19 bases left between them. The CDR3 covers 17 residues. Study-level findings and limits: The expanded peripheral T cells' antigen specificity was not determined. There was clonal expansion of CD4+ and CD8+ blood T cells by week 6 at 0.1 to 3.0 mg/kg.

Here immunoSEQ multiplex PCR was the method, and the copy in TCRdb shows in-frame clones only, minus some. The profile covers 60,000 or so clones, with roughly 82% appearing a single time and roughly 2.3% taken by the ten largest. The TCR was taken from an adult with an advanced solid tumor such as melanoma, head and neck, liver or kidney cancer. The chain carries TRBV25-1 and TRBJ1-6; no firm D call. The sample here was CD4+ or CD8+ T cells sorted from blood, taken in a trial of the OX40 agonist ivuxolimab. The CDR3 sequence is CASSESDGARKNSPLHF. DNA of the CDR3: TGTGCCAGCAGTGAGAGCGACGGAGCCAGGAAAAATTCACCCCTCCACTTT. The whole variable domain, filled in from reference TRBV25-1 and TRBJ1-6, reads EADIYQTPRYLVIGTGKKITLECSQTMGHDKMYWYQQDPGMELHLIHYSYGVNSTEKGDLSSESTVSRIRTEHFPLTLESARPSHTSQYLCASSESDGARKNSPLHFGNGTRLTVT.